The T cell receptor (beta chain) under discussion was sequenced for a study of response to subunit inactivated influenza vaccine (dated by TCRdb to the late 2010s). Concerning the study at large: Deep quantitative T cell receptor repertoire profiling was used in the study to track responses to a trivalent subunit inactivated influenza vaccine. Summary of the overall study and its limitations: The authors suggested that each seasonal influenza vaccination may recruit only a limited number of new T cells.

This clonotype was seen more than once but under ten times. Its cognate antigen has yet to be identified. No per-base quality is available; no much larger clone lies one base away. Receptor libraries were prepared by RT-PCR. Sequencing used an Illumina HiSeq 2500. TCRdb redid the processing of the public reads, applying fastp at Q25 and MiXCR, and retained in-frame beta chains. Entries are consolidated by CDR3 protein sequence, retaining the most common genes and DNA. Across this sample there are around 480,000 distinct CDR3 sequences, with more than 15% seen only once. The ten largest clones represent roughly 3.1% of the sample. Sequences MDHEN (CDR1) and SYDVKM (CDR2) are obtained from the germline V gene. V is clipped by 5 bases and J by 5 bases, and the sequence between their germline boundaries is 19 bases long. The CDR3, from cysteine to phenylalanine, totals 16 residues. The only DNA kept is the CDR3, 48 bases in frame from the first base.

The receptor comes from a man aged 50-75 years who received an inactivated influenza vaccine. Donor details come from another sample of the same person, matched by shared clones. This specimen was CD4+ T cells sorted from PBMCs, taken roughly 24 months after vaccination. The V and J genes are TRBV28 and TRBJ1-5; TRBD1 is perhaps the D gene, given 6 matching bases. In nucleotide form, the sequence is TGTGCCAGCAGTACCTACCCCGGCGGGGGCGATCAGCCCCAGCATTTT. Its protein reads: CASSTYPGGGDQPQHF.